This T cell receptor beta chain appears in the sequencing data of a study of blood T cell repertoires in COVID-19. The wider study: From the United States, Italy and Spain came samples of acute and convalescent COVID-19. PBMCs, B-cell-depleted T cells, or T cells provided the cDNA or gDNA that made up the material.

Per the original methods: By means of reference gene primer amplification, nucleated cell counts were estimated. Using immunoSEQ multiplex PCR, the repertoire was profiled, and TCRdb retains in-frame clones only, with some absent. V and J calls and clone size are given by that table; D and trimming were obtained from the DNA. Of 59,000 or so clones in the sample, over 65% were seen once. The CDR3 is made up of 14 amino acids. Trimming pared 4 bases from V and 7 bases from J, leaving 13 bases between. Germline CDR1 LGHDT, CDR2 YNNKEL (reference sequence). The rearrangement uses TRBV3-1 (or the pseudogene TRBV3-2) and TRBJ1-4, with D possibly TRBD1 on 6 matching bases. The receptor comes from a human donor in a cohort sampled during active COVID-19. The specimen sequenced was peripheral blood. CDR3 coding DNA: TGTGCCAGCAGCCCGGGGAGGGGGGGTGAAAAACTGTTTTTT. It codes for CASSPGRGGEKLFF.